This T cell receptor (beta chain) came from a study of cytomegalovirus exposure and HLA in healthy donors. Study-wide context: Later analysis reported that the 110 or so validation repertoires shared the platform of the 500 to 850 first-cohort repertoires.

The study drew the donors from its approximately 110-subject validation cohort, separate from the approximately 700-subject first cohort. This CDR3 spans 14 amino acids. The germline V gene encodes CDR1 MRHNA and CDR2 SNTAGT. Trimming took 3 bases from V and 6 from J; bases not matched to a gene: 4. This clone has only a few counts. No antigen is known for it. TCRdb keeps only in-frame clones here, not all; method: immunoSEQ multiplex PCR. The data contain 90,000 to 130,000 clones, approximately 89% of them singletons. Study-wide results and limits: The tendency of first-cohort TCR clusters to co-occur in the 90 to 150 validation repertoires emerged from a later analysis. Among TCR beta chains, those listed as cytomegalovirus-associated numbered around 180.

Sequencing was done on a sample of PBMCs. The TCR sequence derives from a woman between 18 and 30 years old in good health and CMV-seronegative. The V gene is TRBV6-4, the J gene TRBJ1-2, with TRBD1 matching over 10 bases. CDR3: CASSEGGTGDGYTF. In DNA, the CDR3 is TGTGCCAGCAGTGAAGGCGGGACAGGGGATGGCTACACCTTC.